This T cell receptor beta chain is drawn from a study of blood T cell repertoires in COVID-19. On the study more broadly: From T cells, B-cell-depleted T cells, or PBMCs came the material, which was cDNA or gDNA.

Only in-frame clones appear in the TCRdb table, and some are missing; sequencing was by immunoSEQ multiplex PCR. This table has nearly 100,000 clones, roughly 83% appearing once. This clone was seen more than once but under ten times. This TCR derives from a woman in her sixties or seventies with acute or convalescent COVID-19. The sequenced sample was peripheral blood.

The CDR3 sequence is CASSRPTGDPGNTIYF. In nucleotides, the CDR3 is TGCGCCAGCAGCCGCCCAACAGGGGACCCTGGAAACACCATATATTTT. The V and J genes are TRBV4-1 and TRBJ1-3; TRBD1 matches at 7 bases. The CDR3 length is 16 residues. Per the germline V gene, CDR1 is MGHRA and CDR2 is YSYEKL. V was clipped by 4 bases and J by 2 bases; unmatched bases: 8.